The following is a TCR beta chain sequence with its context. The entry originates in a study of blood T cell repertoires in COVID-19. The wider study: COVID-19 samples collected from the United States, Italy and Spain covered acute and convalescent phases. PBMCs, B-cell-depleted T cells, or T cells provided the cDNA or gDNA that made up the material.

Germline loops: CDR1 SEHNR, CDR2 FQNEAQ (reference sequence). J was trimmed by 5 bases and V by 6 bases; bases with no gene match: 12. There are 16 residues in the CDR3. How the authors handled the data: By means of reference gene primer amplification, nucleated cell counts were estimated. The data were produced by immunoSEQ multiplex PCR, yet TCRdb's version contains in-frame clones alone and is incomplete. That table furnishes V, J and clone size, whereas the DNA furnished D and trimming. The sample carries 350,000 or so clones, about 86% recorded once. The sequenced sample consisted of peripheral blood. The chain links TRBV7-9 to TRBJ1-4, with 7 bases aligning to TRBD1. This sequence was found in a man aged 30 to 45 with active or convalescent COVID-19. DNA of the CDR3: TGTGCCAGCAGTTCACCGTTCCCGGGACAGAATGAAAAACTGTTTTTT. This encodes CASSSPFPGQNEKLFF.